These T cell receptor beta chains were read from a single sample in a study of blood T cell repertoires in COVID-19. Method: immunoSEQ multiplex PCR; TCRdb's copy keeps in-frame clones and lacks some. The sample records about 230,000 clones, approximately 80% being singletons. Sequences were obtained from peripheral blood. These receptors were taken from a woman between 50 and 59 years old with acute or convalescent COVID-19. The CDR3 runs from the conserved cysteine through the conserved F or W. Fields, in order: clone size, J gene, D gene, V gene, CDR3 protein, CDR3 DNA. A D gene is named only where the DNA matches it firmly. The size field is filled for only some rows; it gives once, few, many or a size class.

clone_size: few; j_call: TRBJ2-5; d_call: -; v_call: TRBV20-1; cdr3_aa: CSATRETQYF; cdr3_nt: TGCAGTGCTACTAGGGAGACCCAGTACTTC
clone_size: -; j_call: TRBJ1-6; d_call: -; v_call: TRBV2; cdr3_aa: CASLGNSPLHF; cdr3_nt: TGTGCCAGCCTAGGAAACTCACCCCTCCACTTT
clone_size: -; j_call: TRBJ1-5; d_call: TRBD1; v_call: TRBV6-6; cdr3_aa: CASSQGQVVQPQHF; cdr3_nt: TGTGCCAGCAGTCAAGGACAGGTAGTCCAGCCCCAGCATTTT
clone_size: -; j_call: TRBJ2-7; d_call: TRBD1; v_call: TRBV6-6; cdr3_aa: CASSPTGPYEQYF; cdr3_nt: TGTGCCAGCAGTCCGACAGGGCCCTACGAGCAGTACTTC
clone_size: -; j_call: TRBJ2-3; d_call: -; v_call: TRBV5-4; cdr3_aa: CASSFLEGDTDTQYF; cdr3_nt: TGTGCCAGCAGCTTTCTCGAGGGAGACACAGATACGCAGTATTTT
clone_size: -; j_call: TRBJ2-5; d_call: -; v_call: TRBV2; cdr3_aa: CASSERLAETQYF; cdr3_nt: TGTGCCAGCAGTGAACGTCTAGCGGAGACCCAGTACTTC
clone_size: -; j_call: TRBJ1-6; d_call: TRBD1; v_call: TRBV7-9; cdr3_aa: CASSVSTGPLPLHF; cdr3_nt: TGTGCCAGCAGCGTATCGACAGGGCCTTTGCCCCTCCACTTT
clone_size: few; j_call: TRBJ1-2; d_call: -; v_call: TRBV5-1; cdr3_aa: CASSPEGLINYGYTF; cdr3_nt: TGCGCCAGCAGCCCAGAGGGACTTATTAACTATGGCTACACCTTC
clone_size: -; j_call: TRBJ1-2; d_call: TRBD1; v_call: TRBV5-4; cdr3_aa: CASSFGFSRGNGYTF; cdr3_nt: TGTGCCAGCAGCTTCGGGTTTTCCAGGGGGAATGGCTACACCTTC
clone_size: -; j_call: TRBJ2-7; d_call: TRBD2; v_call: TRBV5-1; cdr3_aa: CASSSHDVAGDYEQYF; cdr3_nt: TGCGCCAGCAGCTCCCACGATGTAGCGGGGGACTACGAGCAGTACTTC
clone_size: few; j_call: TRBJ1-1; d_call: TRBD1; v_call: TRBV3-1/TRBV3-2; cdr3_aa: CASSQQSPGQGHNTEAFF; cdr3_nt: TGTGCCAGCAGCCAACAAAGCCCGGGACAGGGACACAACACTGAAGCTTTCTTT
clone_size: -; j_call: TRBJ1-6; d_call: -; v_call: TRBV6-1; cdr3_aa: CASSDAPGARSPLHF; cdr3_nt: TGTGCCAGCAGTGACGCTCCAGGGGCGAGATCACCCCTCCACTTT